In its sample, the clone carrying this TCR beta chain was seen a few times. Its cognate antigen is unknown. The CDR3 has 15 amino acids. V dropped 5 bases and J dropped 6 bases, with 17 bases sitting between them. In germline, CDR1 is SEHNR, CDR2 FQNEAQ (reference sequence). Sequencing was performed with immunoSEQ multiplex PCR; in TCRdb, only in-frame clones are kept and a portion is missing. The sample lists tens of thousands of clones, about 90% occurring once. This record comes from a study of OX40 agonist ivuxolimab in advanced cancers. For the study at large: An agonistic anti-OX40 (CD134) antibody, ivuxolimab, was used to treat the patients. Cohort: roughly 79% men, mean age approximately 64, aged roughly 23 to 79.

Study outcomes and limitations: Among the lowest levels of clonal expansion were found in partial responders at 0.1-3.0 mg/kg. Determination of antigen specificity was not performed for the expanded peripheral T cells.

This receptor was obtained from an adult with an advanced solid tumor such as melanoma, head and neck, liver or kidney cancer. The chain combines TRBV7-9 with TRBJ2-4; D gene uncertain. The material sequenced was CD4+ or CD8+ T cells sorted from blood, taken in a trial of the OX40 agonist ivuxolimab. The CDR3 here is CASSASLLTGNIQYF. For the CDR3, the DNA is TGTGCCAGCAGCGCCTCACTCTTAACGGGAAACATTCAGTACTTC.